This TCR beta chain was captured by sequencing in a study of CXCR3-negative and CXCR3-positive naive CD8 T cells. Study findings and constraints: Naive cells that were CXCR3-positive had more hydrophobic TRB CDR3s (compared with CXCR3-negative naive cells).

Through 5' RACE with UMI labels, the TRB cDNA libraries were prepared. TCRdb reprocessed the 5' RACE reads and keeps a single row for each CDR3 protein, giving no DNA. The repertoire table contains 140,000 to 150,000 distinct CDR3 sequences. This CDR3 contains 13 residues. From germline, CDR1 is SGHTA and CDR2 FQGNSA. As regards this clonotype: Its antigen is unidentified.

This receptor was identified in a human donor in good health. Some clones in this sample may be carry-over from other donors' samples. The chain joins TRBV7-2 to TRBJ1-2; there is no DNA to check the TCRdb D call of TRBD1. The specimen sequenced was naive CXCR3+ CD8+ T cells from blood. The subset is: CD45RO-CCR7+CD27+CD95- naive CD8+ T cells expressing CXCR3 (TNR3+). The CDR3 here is CASSPGGAQGYTF.